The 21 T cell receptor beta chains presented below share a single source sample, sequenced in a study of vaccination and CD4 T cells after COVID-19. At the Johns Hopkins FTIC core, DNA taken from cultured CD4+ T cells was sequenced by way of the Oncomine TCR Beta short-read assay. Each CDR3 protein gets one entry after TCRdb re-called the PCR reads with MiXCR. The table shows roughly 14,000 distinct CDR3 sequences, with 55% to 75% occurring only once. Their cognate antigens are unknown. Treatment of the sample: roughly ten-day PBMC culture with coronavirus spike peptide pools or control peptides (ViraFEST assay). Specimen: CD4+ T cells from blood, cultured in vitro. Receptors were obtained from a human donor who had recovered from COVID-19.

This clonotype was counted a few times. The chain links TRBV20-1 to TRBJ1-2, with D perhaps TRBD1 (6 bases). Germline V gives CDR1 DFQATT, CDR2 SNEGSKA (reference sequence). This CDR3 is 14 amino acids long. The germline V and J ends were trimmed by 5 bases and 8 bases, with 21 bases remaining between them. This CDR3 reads CSALGIQGLGGYTF. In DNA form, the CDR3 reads TGCAGTGCTCTTGGAATCCAGGGGCTGGGGGGCTACACCTTC.

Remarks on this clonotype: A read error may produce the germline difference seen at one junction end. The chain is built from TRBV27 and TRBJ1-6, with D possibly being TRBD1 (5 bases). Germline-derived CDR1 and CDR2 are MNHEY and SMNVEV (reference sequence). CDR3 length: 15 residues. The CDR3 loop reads CASNLSNPGDSPLHF. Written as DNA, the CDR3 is TGTGCCAGCAATTTATCGAACCCGGGGGATTCACCCCTCCACTTT.

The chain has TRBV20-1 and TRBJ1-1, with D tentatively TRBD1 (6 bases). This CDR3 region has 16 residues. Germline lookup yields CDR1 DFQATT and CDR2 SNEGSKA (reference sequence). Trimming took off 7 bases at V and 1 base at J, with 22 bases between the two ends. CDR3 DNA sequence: TGCAGTGGGGTGGGCAGGGGCTCCACTCGGAACACTGAAGCTTTCTTT. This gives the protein CSGVGRGSTRNTEAFF.

Here the CDR3 reads CSAGQGARETQYF. CDR3 bases: TGCAGTGCTGGACAGGGGGCTAGGGAGACCCAGTACTTC. V gene TRBV20-1 combines with J gene TRBJ2-5, with TRBD1 matching over 11 bases. The V gene's germline CDR1 is DFQATT and CDR2 SNEGSKA (reference sequence). The CDR3 extends over 13 amino acids. V gave up 5 bases and J gave up 5 bases; unmatched junction bases: 4.

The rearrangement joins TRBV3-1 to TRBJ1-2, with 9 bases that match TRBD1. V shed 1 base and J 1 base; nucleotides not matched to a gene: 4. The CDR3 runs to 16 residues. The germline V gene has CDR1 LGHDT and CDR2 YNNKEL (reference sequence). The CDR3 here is CASSQGQGVFNYGYTF. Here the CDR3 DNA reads TGTGCCAGCAGCCAAGGACAGGGGGTCTTTAACTATGGCTACACCTTC. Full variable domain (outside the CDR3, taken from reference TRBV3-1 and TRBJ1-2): DTAVSQTPKYLVTQMGNDKSIKCEQNLGHDTMYWYKQDSKKFLKIMFSYNNKELIINETVPNRFSPKSPDKAHLNLHINSLELGDSAVYFCASSQGQGVFNYGYTFGSGTRLTVV.

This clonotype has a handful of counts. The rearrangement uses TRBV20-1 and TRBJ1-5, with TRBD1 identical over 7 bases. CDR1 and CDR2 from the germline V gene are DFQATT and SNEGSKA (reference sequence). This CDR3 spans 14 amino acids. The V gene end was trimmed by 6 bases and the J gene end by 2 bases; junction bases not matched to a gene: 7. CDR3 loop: CSAITGEGNQPQHF. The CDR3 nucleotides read TGCAGTGCCATTACAGGGGAGGGCAATCAGCCCCAGCATTTT.

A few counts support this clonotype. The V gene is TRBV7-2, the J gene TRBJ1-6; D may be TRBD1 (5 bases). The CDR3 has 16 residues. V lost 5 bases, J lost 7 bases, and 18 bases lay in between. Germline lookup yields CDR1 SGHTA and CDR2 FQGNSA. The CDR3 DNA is TGTGCCAGCAGCCTCAACAGGCCCGGGCAGAATTCACCCCTCCACTTT. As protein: CASSLNRPGQNSPLHF. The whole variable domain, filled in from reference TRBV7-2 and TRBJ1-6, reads GAGVSQSPSNKVTEKGKDVELRCDPISGHTALYWYRQSLGQGLEFLIYFQGNSAPDKSGLPSDRFSAERTGGSVSTLTIQRTQQEDSAVYLCASSLNRPGQNSPLHFGNGTRLTVT.

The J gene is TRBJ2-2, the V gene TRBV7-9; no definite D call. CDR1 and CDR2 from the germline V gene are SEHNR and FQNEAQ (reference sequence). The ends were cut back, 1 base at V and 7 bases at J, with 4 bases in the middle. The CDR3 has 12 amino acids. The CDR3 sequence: CASSLVSGELFF. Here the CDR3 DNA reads TGTGCCAGCAGCTTAGTGAGCGGGGAGCTGTTTTTT. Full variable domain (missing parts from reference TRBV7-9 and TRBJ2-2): DTGVSQNPRHKITKRGQNVTFRCDPISEHNRLYWYRQTLGQGPEFLTYFQNEAQLEKSRLLSDRFSAERPKGSFSTLEIQRTEQGDSAMYLCASSLVSGELFFGEGSRLTVL.

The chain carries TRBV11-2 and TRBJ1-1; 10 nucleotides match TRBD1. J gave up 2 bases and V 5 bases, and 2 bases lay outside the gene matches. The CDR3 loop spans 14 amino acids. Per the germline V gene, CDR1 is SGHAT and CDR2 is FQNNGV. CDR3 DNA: TGTGCCAGCAGCAGGGACAGGGGAAACACTGAAGCTTTCTTT. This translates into CASSRDRGNTEAFF.

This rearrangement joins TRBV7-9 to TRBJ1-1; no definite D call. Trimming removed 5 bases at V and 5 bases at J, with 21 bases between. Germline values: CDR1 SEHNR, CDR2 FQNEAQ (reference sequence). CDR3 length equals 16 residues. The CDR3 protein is CASSPGGRRRGTEAFF. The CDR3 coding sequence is TGTGCCAGCAGCCCCGGTGGGAGACGGCGGGGTACTGAAGCTTTCTTT. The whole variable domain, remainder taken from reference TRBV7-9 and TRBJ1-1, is DTGVSQNPRHKITKRGQNVTFRCDPISEHNRLYWYRQTLGQGPEFLTYFQNEAQLEKSRLLSDRFSAERPKGSFSTLEIQRTEQGDSAMYLCASSPGGRRRGTEAFFGQGTRLTVV.

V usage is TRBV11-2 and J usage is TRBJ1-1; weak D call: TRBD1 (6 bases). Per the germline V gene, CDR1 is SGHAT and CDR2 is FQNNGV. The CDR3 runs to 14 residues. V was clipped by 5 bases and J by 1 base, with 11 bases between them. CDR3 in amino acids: CASSHPRGNTEAFF. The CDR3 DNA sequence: TGTGCCAGCAGCCACCCCAGGGGGAACACTGAAGCTTTCTTT. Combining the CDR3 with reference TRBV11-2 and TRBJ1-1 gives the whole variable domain EAGVAQSPRYKIIEKRQSVAFWCNPISGHATLYWYQQILGQGPKLLIQFQNNGVVDDSQLPKDRFSAERLKGVDSTLKIQPAKLEDSAVYLCASSHPRGNTEAFFGQGTRLTVV.

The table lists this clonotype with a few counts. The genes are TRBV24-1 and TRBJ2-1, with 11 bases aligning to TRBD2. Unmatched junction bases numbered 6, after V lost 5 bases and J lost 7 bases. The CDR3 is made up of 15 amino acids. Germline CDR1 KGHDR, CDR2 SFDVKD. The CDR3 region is CATSVKLAGANEQFF. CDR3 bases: TGTGCCACCAGTGTGAAACTAGCGGGAGCTAATGAGCAGTTCTTC.

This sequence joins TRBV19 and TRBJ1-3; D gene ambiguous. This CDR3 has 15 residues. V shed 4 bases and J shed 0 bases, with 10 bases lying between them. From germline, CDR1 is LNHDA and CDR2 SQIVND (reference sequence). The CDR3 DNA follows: TGTGCCAGTAGTAAATTACAGAGCTCTGGAAACACCATATATTTT. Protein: CASSKLQSSGNTIYF.

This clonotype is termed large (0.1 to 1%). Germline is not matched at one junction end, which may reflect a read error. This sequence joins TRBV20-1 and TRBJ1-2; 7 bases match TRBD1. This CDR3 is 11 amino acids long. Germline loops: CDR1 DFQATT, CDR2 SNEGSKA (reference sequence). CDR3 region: CSARRMTGQAF. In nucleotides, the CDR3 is TGCAGTGCTAGACGAATGACAGGGCAGGCCTTC.

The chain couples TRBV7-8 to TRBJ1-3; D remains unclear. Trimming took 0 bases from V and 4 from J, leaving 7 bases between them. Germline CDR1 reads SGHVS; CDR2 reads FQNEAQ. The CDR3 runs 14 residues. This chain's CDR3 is CASSLAARGNTIYF. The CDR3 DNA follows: TGTGCCAGCAGCTTAGCGGCTAGGGGAAACACCATATATTTT.

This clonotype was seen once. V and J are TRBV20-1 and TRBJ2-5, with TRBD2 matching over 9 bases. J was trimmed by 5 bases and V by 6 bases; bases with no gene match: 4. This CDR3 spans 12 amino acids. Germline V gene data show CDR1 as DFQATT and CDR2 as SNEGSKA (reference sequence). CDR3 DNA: TGCAGTGCACCTGGACTAGCGGAGACCCAGTACTTC. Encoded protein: CSAPGLAETQYF.

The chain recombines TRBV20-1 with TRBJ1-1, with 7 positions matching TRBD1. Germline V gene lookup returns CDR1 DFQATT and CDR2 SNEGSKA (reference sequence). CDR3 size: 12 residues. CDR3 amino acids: CRGRTGNTEAFF. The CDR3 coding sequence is TGCAGGGGAAGGACAGGCAACACTGAAGCTTTCTTT.

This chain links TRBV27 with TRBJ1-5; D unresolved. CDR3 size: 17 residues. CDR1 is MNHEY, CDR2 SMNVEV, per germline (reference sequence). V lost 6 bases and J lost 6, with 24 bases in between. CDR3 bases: TGTGCCAGCAGCCCCCAACCTTGGGGAGGTTTAGGTCAGCCCCAGCATTTT. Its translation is CASSPQPWGGLGQPQHF.

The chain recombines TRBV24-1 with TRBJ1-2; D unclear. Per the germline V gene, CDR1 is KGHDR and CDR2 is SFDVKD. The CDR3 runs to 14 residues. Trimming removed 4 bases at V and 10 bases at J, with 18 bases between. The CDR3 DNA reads TGTGCCACCAGTGAGGGAGTGGCAGAATCCTTCTACACCTTC. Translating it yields CATSEGVAESFYTF.

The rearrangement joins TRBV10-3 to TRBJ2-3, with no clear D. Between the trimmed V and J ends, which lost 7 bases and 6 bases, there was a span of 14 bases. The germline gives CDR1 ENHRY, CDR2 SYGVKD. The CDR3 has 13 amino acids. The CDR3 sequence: CAIKLGIWDTQYF. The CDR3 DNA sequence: TGTGCCATCAAATTAGGGATTTGGGATACGCAGTATTTT.

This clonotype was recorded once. This CDR3 is CSVPLAGQETQYF. In DNA, the CDR3 is TGCAGTGTCCCACTAGCGGGACAAGAGACCCAGTACTTC. The V call is TRBV20-1, the J call TRBJ2-5; 10 nucleotides line up with TRBD2. The CDR3 runs 13 residues. Germline-derived CDR1 and CDR2 are DFQATT and SNEGSKA (reference sequence). V lost 7 bases to trimming and J lost 2 bases; unmatched junction nucleotides: 4.